This T cell receptor (beta chain) was observed in a study of cytomegalovirus exposure and HLA in healthy donors. Notes on the study in general: A list of around 160 TCR beta chains associated with cytomegalovirus was given. Within a later analysis, the majority of CMV-associated TCR beta chains appeared HLA-restricted. Later analysis associated a missense DCLRE1C variant with TCR beta V- and J-gene trimming.

The PCR contained 60 Vbeta and 13 Jbeta primers. TCRdb keeps only in-frame clones here, not all; method: immunoSEQ multiplex PCR. Of about 240,000 clones in the sample, 70% to 90% are singletons; the top ten hold 7% to 9%. This CDR3 comprises 16 residues. Germline V gene sequence: CDR1 MNHNS, CDR2 SASEGT. Trimming at V came to 2 bases and at J to 4 bases, leaving 7 bases not matched to a gene. As concerns this clone: Its matching antigen is unknown.

The specimen sequenced was PBMCs. This receptor was obtained from a woman aged 55 to 70 in good health and CMV-seropositive. The rearrangement links TRBV6-1 to TRBJ2-7; 11 nucleotides agree with TRBD2. This chain's CDR3 is CASSERPSGRPYEQYF. CDR3 bases: TGTGCCAGCAGTGAAAGGCCTAGCGGGAGGCCGTACGAGCAGTACTTC.